This section outlines one TCR beta chain sequence together with its context. Its cognate antigen is unknown. This specimen comes from a study of T cell clones after liver transplantation. Turning to the study itself: In this trial, immunosuppression withdrawal was attempted within 2 years of liver transplant. Study results and limitations: These preliminary findings come from unstandardized post-transplant sampling times.

Using immunoSEQ multiplex PCR, the repertoire was profiled, and TCRdb retains in-frame clones only, with some absent. The sample lists 500 to 600 clones; more than 30% were seen once. Proliferating CFSE-low MLR cells were sequenced to define alloreactive TCRbeta sequences. Germline lookup yields CDR1 SGHVS and CDR2 FNYEAQ. Germline trimming cut 1 base from V and 3 bases from J; bases unmatched to any gene: 2. The CDR3 runs 15 residues. The chain recombines TRBV7-6 with TRBJ2-3; TRBD1 agrees at 9 bases. The specimen was CD8+ T cells from cultured PBMCs. This receptor was identified in a human patient who received a liver transplant. Some T cells may be transferred from the graft donor. The CDR3 spells CASSLVDRGTDTQYF. The DNA for the CDR3 is TGTGCCAGCAGCTTAGTAGACAGGGGGACAGATACGCAGTATTTT.